This T cell receptor (beta chain) was captured in a study of blood T cell repertoires in COVID-19. Study-wide context: Collection of acute and convalescent COVID-19 samples took place in the United States, Italy and Spain.

The CDR3 is 18 residues long. Clones were sequenced by immunoSEQ multiplex PCR, and TCRdb holds only the in-frame ones, with some missing. This sample yields fewer than 700,000 clones, of which approximately 91% are seen a single time; about 8% belongs to the top ten. This receptor was taken from a woman in her fifties or sixties with COVID-19, enrolled during active disease. The V and J genes are TRBV21-1 and TRBJ1-5; the D call TRBD1 from the table was never checked on the DNA. TRBV21-1 is given as a pseudogene. Sequenced material: peripheral blood. CDR3 in DNA: TGTGCCAGCAGCAAAGAGAGGGGCAGCGCAGGGGTGCATCAGCCCCAGCATTTT. Translation: CASSKERGSAGVHQPQHF.